This TCR beta chain was sequenced in a study of early T cells in non-severe SARS-CoV-2 infection. Trimming stripped 2 bases from V and 4 bases from J, with 9 bases between. This CDR3 spans 13 amino acids. Germline CDR1 and CDR2: MNHEY and SVGAGI. One entry per CDR3 protein results from TCRdb running MiXCR on the 5' RACE reads. The data hold tens of thousands of distinct CDR3 sequences, with about 13% observed a single time. This clonotype was seen ten or more times. The rearrangement uses TRBV6-5 and TRBJ2-7; tentatively, D is TRBD1 (6 bases). The sample taken for sequencing was whole blood. This sequence was found in an adult who was a healthcare worker with PCR-confirmed SARS-CoV-2 infection or an uninfected control (not recorded which). CDR3 loop: CASSYGTPYEQYF. In DNA form, the CDR3 reads TGTGCCAGCAGTTACGGGACACCTTACGAGCAGTACTTC.